What follows is one T cell receptor (beta chain) and its context. What it binds is unknown. The study ran its PCR with 60 Vbeta and 13 Jbeta primers. Per the original methods: An analysis performed later counted 74 million or so unique TCR beta chains (around 10 million of them shared). TCRdb's copy holds only in-frame clones and misses some; the assay was immunoSEQ multiplex PCR. V, J and clone size are those of that table, while D and trimming were read from the DNA. The table has 150,000 to 180,000 clones, 60% to 80% seen once. This record belongs to a study of cytomegalovirus exposure and HLA in healthy donors. Study-level findings and limits: Altogether, 150 to 200 TCR beta chains were recorded as cytomegalovirus-associated. The authors later found TCR association rates varying by HLA locus, with DRB1 most and HLA-C fewest. CMV antigen specificity of a few CMV-associated chains was confirmed in vitro.

This sequence originates from a man between 25 and 39 years old in good health and CMV-seropositive. Sequences were obtained from PBMCs.

The chain's CDR3 is CASSLGGGRGASEQFF. The CDR3 nucleotides are TGTGCCAGCAGCTTAGGTGGCGGGAGGGGGGCCAGTGAGCAGTTCTTC. The chain combines TRBV7-2 with TRBJ2-1; 9 nucleotides align to TRBD2. CDR1 SGHTA and CDR2 FQGNSA come from the germline V gene. Trimming removed 1 base from V and 9 bases from J; junction bases left unmatched: 10. The CDR3 sequence is 16 residues long.